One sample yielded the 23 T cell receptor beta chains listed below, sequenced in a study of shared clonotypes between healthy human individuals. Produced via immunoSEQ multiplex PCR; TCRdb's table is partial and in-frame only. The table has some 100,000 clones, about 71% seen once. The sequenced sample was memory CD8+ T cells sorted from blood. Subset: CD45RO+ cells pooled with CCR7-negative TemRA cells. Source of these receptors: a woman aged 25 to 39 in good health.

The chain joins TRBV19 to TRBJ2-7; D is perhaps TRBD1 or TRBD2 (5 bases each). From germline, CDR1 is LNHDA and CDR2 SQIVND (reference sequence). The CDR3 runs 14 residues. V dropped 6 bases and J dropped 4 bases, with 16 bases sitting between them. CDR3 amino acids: CASSRGAEAYEQYF. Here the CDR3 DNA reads TGTGCCAGTAGCCGAGGGGCAGAAGCATACGAGCAGTACTTC.

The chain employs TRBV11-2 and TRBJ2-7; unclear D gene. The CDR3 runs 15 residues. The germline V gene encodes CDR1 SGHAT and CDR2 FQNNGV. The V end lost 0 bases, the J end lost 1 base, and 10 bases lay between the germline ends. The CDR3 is CASSLESAASYEQYF. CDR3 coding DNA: TGTGCCAGCAGCTTAGAGAGCGCGGCGTCCTACGAGCAGTACTTC.

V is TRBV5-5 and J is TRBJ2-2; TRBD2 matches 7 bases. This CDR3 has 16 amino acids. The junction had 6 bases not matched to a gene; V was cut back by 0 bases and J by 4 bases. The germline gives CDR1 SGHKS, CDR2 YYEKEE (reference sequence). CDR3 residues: CASSLATGGFTGELFF. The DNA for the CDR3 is TGTGCCAGCAGCTTGGCTACGGGAGGTTTCACCGGGGAGCTGTTTTTT.

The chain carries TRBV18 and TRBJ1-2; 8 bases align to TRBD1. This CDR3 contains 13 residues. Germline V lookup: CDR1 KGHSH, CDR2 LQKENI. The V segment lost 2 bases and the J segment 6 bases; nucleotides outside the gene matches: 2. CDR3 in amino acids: CASSPMTGDGYTF. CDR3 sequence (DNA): TGTGCCAGCTCACCAATGACAGGGGATGGCTACACCTTC.

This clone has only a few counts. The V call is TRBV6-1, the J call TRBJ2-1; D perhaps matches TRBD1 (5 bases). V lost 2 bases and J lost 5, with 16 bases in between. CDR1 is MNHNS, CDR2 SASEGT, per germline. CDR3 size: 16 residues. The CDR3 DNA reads TGTGCCAGCAGTGAACTGCCGGACACCGCCGACAATGAGCAGTTCTTC. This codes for CASSELPDTADNEQFF.

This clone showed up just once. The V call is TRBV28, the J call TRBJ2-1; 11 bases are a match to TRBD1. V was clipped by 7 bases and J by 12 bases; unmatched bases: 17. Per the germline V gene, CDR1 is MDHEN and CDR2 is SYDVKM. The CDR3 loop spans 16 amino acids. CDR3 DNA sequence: TGTGCCAGCAACACAGTTTGGAGGACAGGGGGCGCTAGGCAGTTCTTC. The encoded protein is CASNTVWRTGGARQFF.

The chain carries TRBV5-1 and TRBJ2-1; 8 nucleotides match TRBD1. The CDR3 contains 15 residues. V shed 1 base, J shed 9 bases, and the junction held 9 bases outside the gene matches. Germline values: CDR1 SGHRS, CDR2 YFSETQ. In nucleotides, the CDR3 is TGCGCCAGCAGCTTGTGGACAGGGCATTCTGGTGAGCAGTTCTTC. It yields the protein CASSLWTGHSGEQFF. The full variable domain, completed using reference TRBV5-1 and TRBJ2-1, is KAGVTQTPRYLIKTRGQQVTLSCSPISGHRSVSWYQQTPGQGLQFLFEYFSETQRNKGNFPGRFSGRQFSNSRSEMNVSTLELGDSALYLCASSLWTGHSGEQFFGPGTRLTVL.

CDR3 residues: CAIRDGTGMTEAFF. CDR3 in DNA: TGCGCCATACGCGACGGGACAGGGATGACTGAAGCTTTCTTT. The genes are TRBV10-2 and TRBJ1-1, with 9 nucleotides matching TRBD1. With V trimmed by 10 bases and J by 5 bases, 11 bases remained unmatched. This CDR3 is 14 amino acids long. Per germline, CDR1 WSHSY and CDR2 SAAADI.

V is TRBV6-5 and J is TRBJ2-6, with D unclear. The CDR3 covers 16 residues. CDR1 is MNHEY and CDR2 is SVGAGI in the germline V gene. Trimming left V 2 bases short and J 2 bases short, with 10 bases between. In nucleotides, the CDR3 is TGTGCCAGCAGTTACAGGGCCGCCGCTGGGGCCAACGTCCTGACTTTC. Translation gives CASSYRAAAGANVLTF.

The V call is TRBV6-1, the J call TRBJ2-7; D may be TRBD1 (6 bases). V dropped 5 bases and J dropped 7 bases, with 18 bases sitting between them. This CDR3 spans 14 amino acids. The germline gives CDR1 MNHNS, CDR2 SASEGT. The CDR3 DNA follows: TGTGCCAGCAGTCCACCGGACAGTCGCCGGGAGCAGTACTTC. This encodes CASSPPDSRREQYF.

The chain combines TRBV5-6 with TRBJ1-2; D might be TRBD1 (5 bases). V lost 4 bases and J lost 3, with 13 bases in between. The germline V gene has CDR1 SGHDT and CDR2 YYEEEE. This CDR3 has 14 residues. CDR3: CASSPRDAHYGYTF. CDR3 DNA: TGTGCCAGCAGCCCTAGGGACGCCCACTATGGCTACACCTTC.

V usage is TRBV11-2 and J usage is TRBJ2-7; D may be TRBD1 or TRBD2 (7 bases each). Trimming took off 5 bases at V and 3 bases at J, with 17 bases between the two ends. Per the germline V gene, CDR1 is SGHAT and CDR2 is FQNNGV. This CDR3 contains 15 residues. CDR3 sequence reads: CASSQGGAGSYEQYF. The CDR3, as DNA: TGTGCCAGCAGCCAGGGGGGGGCAGGGAGCTACGAGCAGTACTTC.

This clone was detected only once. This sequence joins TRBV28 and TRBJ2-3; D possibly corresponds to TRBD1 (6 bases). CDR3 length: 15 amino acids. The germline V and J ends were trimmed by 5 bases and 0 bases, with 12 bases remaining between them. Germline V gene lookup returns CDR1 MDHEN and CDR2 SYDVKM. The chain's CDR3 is CASSPARGSTDTQYF. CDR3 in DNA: TGTGCCAGCAGTCCGGCTAGGGGGAGCACAGATACGCAGTATTTT.

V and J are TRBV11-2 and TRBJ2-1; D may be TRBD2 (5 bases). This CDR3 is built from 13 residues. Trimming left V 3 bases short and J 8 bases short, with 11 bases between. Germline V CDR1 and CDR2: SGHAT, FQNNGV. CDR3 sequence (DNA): TGTGCCAGCAGCTTCCGGGATAGCTATGAGCAGTTCTTC. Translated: CASSFRDSYEQFF.

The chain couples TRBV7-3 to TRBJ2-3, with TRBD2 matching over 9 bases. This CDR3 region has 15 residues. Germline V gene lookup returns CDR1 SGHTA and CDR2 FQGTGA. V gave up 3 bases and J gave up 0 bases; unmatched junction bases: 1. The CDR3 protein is CASSFSGGSTDTQYF. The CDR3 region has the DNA TGTGCCAGCAGCTTTAGCGGGGGTAGCACAGATACGCAGTATTTT.

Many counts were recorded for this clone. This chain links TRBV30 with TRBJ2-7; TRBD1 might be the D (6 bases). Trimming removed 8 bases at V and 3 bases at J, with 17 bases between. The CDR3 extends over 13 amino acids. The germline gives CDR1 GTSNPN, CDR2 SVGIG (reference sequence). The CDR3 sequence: CARSSGHFYEQYF. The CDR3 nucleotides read TGTGCCCGGTCCTCGGGACACTTCTACGAGCAGTACTTC.

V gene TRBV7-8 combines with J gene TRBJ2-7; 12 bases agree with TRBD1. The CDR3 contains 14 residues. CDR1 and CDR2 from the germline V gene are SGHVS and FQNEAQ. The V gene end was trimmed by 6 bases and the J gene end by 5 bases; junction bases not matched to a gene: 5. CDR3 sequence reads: CASSEGQGADEQYF. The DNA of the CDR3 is TGTGCCAGCAGTGAGGGACAGGGGGCCGACGAGCAGTACTTC.

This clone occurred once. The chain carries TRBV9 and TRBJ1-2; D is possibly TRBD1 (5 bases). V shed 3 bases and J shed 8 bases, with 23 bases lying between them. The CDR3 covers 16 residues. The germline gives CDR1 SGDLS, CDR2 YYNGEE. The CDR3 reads CASSATRGGGTHGYTF. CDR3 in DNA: TGTGCCAGCAGCGCCACCCGTGGGGGGGGTACTCACGGCTACACCTTC.

The CDR3 region is CSVEDLGRAGSNEQYF. The CDR3, as DNA: TGCAGCGTTGAAGATCTCGGGAGGGCCGGGTCTAACGAGCAGTACTTC. This chain uses TRBV29-1 with TRBJ2-5; 8 bases align to TRBD2. The J call could be wrong; TRBJ2-7 is a better fit for the DNA end. There are 16 residues in the CDR3. Germline CDR1 reads SQVTM; CDR2 reads ANQGSEA.

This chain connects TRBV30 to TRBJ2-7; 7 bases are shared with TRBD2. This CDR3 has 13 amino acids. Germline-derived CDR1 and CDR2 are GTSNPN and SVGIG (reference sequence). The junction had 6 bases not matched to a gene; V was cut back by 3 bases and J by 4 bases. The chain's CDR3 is CAWRGGRGYEQYF. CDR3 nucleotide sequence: TGTGCCTGGAGAGGCGGGAGAGGATACGAGCAGTACTTC.

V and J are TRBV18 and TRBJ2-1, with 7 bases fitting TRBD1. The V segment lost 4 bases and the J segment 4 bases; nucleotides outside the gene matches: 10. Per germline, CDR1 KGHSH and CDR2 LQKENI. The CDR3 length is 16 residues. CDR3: CASSRNAGTVYNEQFF. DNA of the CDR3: TGTGCCAGCTCACGTAACGCCGGGACAGTATACAATGAGCAGTTCTTC.

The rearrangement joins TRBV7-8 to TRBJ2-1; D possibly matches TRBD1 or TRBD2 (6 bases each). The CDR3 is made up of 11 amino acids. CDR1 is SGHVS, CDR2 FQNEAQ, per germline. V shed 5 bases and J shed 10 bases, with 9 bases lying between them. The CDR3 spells CASSPGGEQFF. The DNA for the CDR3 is TGTGCCAGCAGCCCCGGGGGCGAGCAGTTCTTC.

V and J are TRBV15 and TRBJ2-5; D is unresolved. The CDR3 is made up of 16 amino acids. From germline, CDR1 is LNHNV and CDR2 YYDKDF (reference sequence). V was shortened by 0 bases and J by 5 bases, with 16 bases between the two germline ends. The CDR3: CATSRDGSVPGETQYF. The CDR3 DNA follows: TGTGCCACCAGCAGAGATGGCTCGGTCCCAGGCGAGACCCAGTACTTC.